Listed below are T cell receptor beta chains from one sample, sequenced in a study of CD8+CD57+ T cells in acquired aplastic anemia. MiXCR was run by TCRdb on the reads, yielding one entry per CDR3 protein. The sample shows 95,000 to 120,000 distinct CDR3 sequences, 51% of them seen only once. The sequenced sample consisted of sorted CD4+, CD8+, or CD8+CD57+ T cells (not recorded which) from PBMCs. These TCRs come from a human donor in good health, serving as a control. Both conserved end residues are part of each CDR3. The D gene is left open where the match is weak. Clone size appears in some rows only: once, few, many, or a class for an expanded clone.

abundance | j_gene | v_gene | d_gene | CDR3nt | CDR3aa
- | TRBJ1-1 | TRBV9 | - | TGTGCCAGCAGCGTAGGTTCAGGGACCACTGAAGCTTTCTTT | CASSVGSGTTEAFF
- | TRBJ1-3 | TRBV12-3/TRBV12-4 | TRBD1 | TGTGCCAGCAGTTTTTGGGGACAGGGAATTAGCCCTGGAAACACCATATATTTT | CASSFWGQGISPGNTIYF
- | TRBJ2-7 | TRBV20-1 | - | TGCAGTGCTAGCACCCCACAAGGAGGCGAGCAGTACTTC | CSASTPQGGEQYF
many | TRBJ2-7 | TRBV3-1 | TRBD2 | TGTGCCAGCAGCCCCGGGACTAGCGGGGGAATCGACGAGCAGTACTTC | CASSPGTSGGIDEQYF
many | TRBJ1-1 | TRBV5-6 | - | TGTGCCAGCAGCTTGGAAGGGAAGACTGAAGCTTTCTTT | CASSLEGKTEAFF
- | TRBJ2-7 | TRBV2 | - | TGTGCCAGCAGTGAACCCCCGGGGCATTCCTACGAGCAGTACTTC | CASSEPPGHSYEQYF
- | TRBJ1-2 | TRBV24-1 | - | TGTGCCACCAGTGACAGGGTAGCCGGCTACACCTTC | CATSDRVAGYTF
- | TRBJ2-2 | TRBV12-3/TRBV12-4 | - | TGTGCCCGCAGTCCGGGATATGAGACTGCCGGGGAGCTGTTTTTT | CARSPGYETAGELFF
- | TRBJ2-7 | TRBV7-9 | - | TGTGCCAGCAGACAGCGGGACAGTTACGAGCAGTACTTC | CASRQRDSYEQYF
many | TRBJ2-1 | TRBV11-3 | - | TGTGCCAGCAGCTTACGGGGCTACAATGAGCAGTTCTTC | CASSLRGYNEQFF
few | TRBJ2-7 | TRBV25-1 | TRBD2 | TGTGCCAGCAGTGGGGGAGGCGGGGGGACCTACGAGCAGTACTTC | CASSGGGGGTYEQYF
- | TRBJ1-2 | TRBV5-8 | - | TGTGCCAGCAGCTTATTCGCGGGGAGCGATGGCTACACCTTC | CASSLFAGSDGYTF
many | TRBJ2-1 | TRBV29-1 | TRBD1 | TGCAGCGACAGACAGGGAAGGGATGAGCAGTTCTTC | CSDRQGRDEQFF
- | TRBJ1-1 | TRBV29-1 | - | TGCAGCGTTGATAAGGGGGTCACTGAAGCTTTCTTT | CSVDKGVTEAFF